Below, 26 T cell receptor beta chains from the same sample are listed, as sequenced in a study of cytomegalovirus exposure and HLA in healthy donors. The PCR used 60 Vbeta and 13 Jbeta primers. The method was immunoSEQ multiplex PCR; TCRdb's version includes in-frame clones alone and lacks a portion of them. The sample has 95,000 to 120,000 clones, over 65% seen once. The sample was PBMCs. The receptors stem from a woman under 30 in good health and CMV-seronegative.

Here the CDR3 reads CASSTQGTGANVLTF. CDR3 DNA: TGTGCCAGCAGCACCCAGGGGACTGGGGCCAACGTCCTGACTTTC. The chain is built from TRBV28 and TRBJ2-6; a possible D gene is TRBD1 (6 bases). Trimming cost V 6 bases and J 2 bases, with 11 bases left between them. The CDR3 loop spans 15 amino acids. In germline, CDR1 is MDHEN, CDR2 SYDVKM.

The CDR3 loop is CASSPQTGPDKKLFF. DNA for the CDR3: TGTGCCAGCAGCCCACAGACAGGCCCAGACAAAAAACTGTTTTTT. J is TRBJ1-4 and V is TRBV5-5, with D tentatively TRBD1 (6 bases). This CDR3 is 15 amino acids long. CDR1 SGHKS and CDR2 YYEKEE come from the germline V gene (reference sequence). The germline V and J ends were trimmed by 4 bases and 9 bases, with 19 bases remaining between them.

This clone was seen just once. This chain connects TRBV7-2 to TRBJ2-3, with 7 bases that match TRBD2. From germline, CDR1 is SGHTA and CDR2 FQGNSA. CDR3 size: 15 residues. V gave up 3 bases and J gave up 1 base; unmatched junction bases: 4. The CDR3 DNA is TGTGCCAGCAGCTTTGTAACTAGCGGCACAGATACGCAGTATTTT. This codes for CASSFVTSGTDTQYF.

V is TRBV7-8 and J is TRBJ1-5; possible D gene TRBD1, 5 bases. Germline CDR1 and CDR2: SGHVS and FQNEAQ. CDR3 length equals 16 residues. V lost 1 base and J 2 bases, leaving 12 bases between the germline ends. This CDR3 reads CASSLGQGGGNQPQHF. The DNA of the CDR3 is TGTGCCAGCAGCTTAGGTCAGGGTGGGGGCAATCAGCCCCAGCATTTT.

The J gene is TRBJ2-7, the V gene TRBV4-2; possible D gene TRBD2, 5 bases. The germline gives CDR1 LGHNA, CDR2 YNFKEQ. V lost 1 base, J lost 2 bases, and 15 bases lay in between. CDR3 length: 16 amino acids. The CDR3 bases are TGTGCCAGCAGCCAAGTGGACGGGAACCGCCCCTACGAGCAGTACTTC. Residues: CASSQVDGNRPYEQYF.

In its sample, this clone was seen once. This chain joins TRBV5-1 and TRBJ1-6; 7 bases agree with TRBD1. Germline values: CDR1 SGHRS, CDR2 YFSETQ. The CDR3 has 15 residues. The V gene end was trimmed by 0 bases and the J gene end by 6 bases; junction bases not matched to a gene: 3. The CDR3: CASSLGQGVNSPLHF. The CDR3 region has the DNA TGCGCCAGCAGCTTGGGGCAGGGGGTTAATTCACCCCTCCACTTT.

This sequence joins TRBV10-3 and TRBJ2-7, with 9 positions matching TRBD1. V gave up 10 bases and J gave up 5 bases; unmatched junction bases: 6. Germline loops: CDR1 ENHRY, CDR2 SYGVKD. The CDR3 covers 12 residues. CDR3 DNA: TGTGCCACCGCCGGGACAGGGAACGAGCAGTACGTC. It codes for CATAGTGNEQYV.

This chain uses TRBV21-1 with TRBJ2-1; the table's D call of TRBD1 was not tested on the DNA. TRBV21-1 is a recognized pseudogene. The CDR3 consists of 15 residues. CDR3 bases: TGTGCCAGCAGCAAAGCGGACACCTCCTACAATGAGCAGTTCTTC. Translation gives CASSKADTSYNEQFF.

The chain recombines TRBV11-2 with TRBJ1-1; 8 nucleotides agree with TRBD1. This CDR3 spans 12 amino acids. The trim removed 5 bases at V and 8 bases at J, leaving 4 bases unmatched. In germline, CDR1 is SGHAT, CDR2 FQNNGV. The CDR3 DNA is TGTGCCAGCAGCCTGGACAGGGTCGAAGCTTTCTTT. This encodes CASSLDRVEAFF.

The V and J genes are TRBV7-9 and TRBJ2-5, with a possible D match to TRBD2 (5 bases). CDR3 length: 14 amino acids. V lost 1 base and J lost 5, with 11 bases in between. CDR1 and CDR2 from the germline V gene are SEHNR and FQNEAQ (reference sequence). CDR3 nucleotide sequence: TGTGCCAGCAGCTTAGGGGAATGGAGGGAGACCCAGTACTTC. Its translation is CASSLGEWRETQYF.

The chain carries TRBV19 and TRBJ1-5; 10 positions match TRBD1. The CDR3 sequence is 16 residues long. The germline CDR1 and CDR2 sequences are LNHDA and SQIVND (reference sequence). Trimming cost V 4 bases and J 6 bases; bases outside gene matches: 9. In DNA, the CDR3 is TGTGCCAGTAGTACAACAGACAGGGGGCGTAGTCAGCCCCAGCATTTT. Translated: CASSTTDRGRSQPQHF. The full variable domain, its missing parts supplied by reference TRBV19 and TRBJ1-5, is DGGITQSPKYLFRKEGQNVTLSCEQNLNHDAMYWYRQDPGQGLRLIYYSQIVNDFQKGDIAEGYSVSREKKESFPLTVTSAQKNPTAFYLCASSTTDRGRSQPQHFGDGTRLSIL.

The chain's CDR3 is CASSEPGQASAPEAFF. DNA of the CDR3: TGCGCCAGCAGCGAGCCGGGACAGGCTTCCGCCCCTGAAGCTTTCTTT. The chain carries TRBV5-1 and TRBJ1-1; 8 bases map to TRBD1. Germline CDR1 and CDR2: SGHRS and YFSETQ. V lost 4 bases and J lost 6; bases outside the gene matches: 14. The CDR3 runs to 16 residues.

The chain carries TRBV4-1 and TRBJ2-3; D is perhaps TRBD2 (6 bases). The ends were cut back, 0 bases at V and 0 bases at J, with 7 bases in the middle. CDR3 length: 15 amino acids. CDR1 is MGHRA and CDR2 is YSYEKL in the germline V gene. The CDR3 DNA is TGCGCCAGCAGCCAAGAGAGCGGGAGCACAGATACGCAGTATTTT. Amino acids: CASSQESGSTDTQYF.

The rearrangement uses TRBV10-3 and TRBJ1-2; D is ambiguous. Between the trimmed V and J ends, which lost 11 bases and 5 bases, there was a span of 12 bases. The V gene's germline CDR1 is ENHRY and CDR2 SYGVKD. CDR3 length equals 11 residues. The CDR3, as DNA: TGTGCCTCCCGATCAGGTTATGGCTACACCTTC. Its protein is CASRSGYGYTF.

On this clone: This sample also contains other DNA sequences that code for the same CDR3. V gene TRBV6-1 combines with J gene TRBJ1-1; D not resolved. V was pared by 5 bases and J by 1 base, with 5 bases between. CDR3 length: 12 amino acids. CDR1 is MNHNS and CDR2 is SASEGT in the germline V gene. CDR3 nucleotides: TGTGCCAGCAGTCCATGGAACACTGAAGCTTTCTTT. Its translation is CASSPWNTEAFF.

This clone occurred once. The chain employs TRBV28 and TRBJ1-5; unclear D gene. V gave up 2 bases and J gave up 0 bases, with 5 bases separating them. CDR1 is MDHEN and CDR2 is SYDVKM in the germline V gene. The CDR3 is 14 amino acids. The CDR3: CASSLQVSNQPQHF. The CDR3 nucleotides are TGTGCCAGCAGTTTACAGGTTAGCAATCAGCCCCAGCATTTT.

The genes are TRBV5-1 and TRBJ2-3, with a tentative D call TRBD2 (5 bases). The germline CDR1 and CDR2 sequences are SGHRS and YFSETQ. Trimming pared 0 bases from V and 0 bases from J, leaving 8 bases between. The CDR3 extends over 15 amino acids. Written as DNA, the CDR3 is TGCGCCAGCAGCTTGGGAGCGGTGAGCACAGATACGCAGTATTTT. As protein: CASSLGAVSTDTQYF.

This clone was seen only once. V and J are TRBV11-3 and TRBJ1-1; 7 nucleotides agree with TRBD1. The CDR3 runs 14 residues. J was trimmed by 1 base and V by 5 bases; bases with no gene match: 4. CDR1 and CDR2 from the germline V gene are SGHNT and YENEEA. The CDR3, as DNA: TGTGCCAGCAGCCCAAACAGGGGGAACACTGAAGCTTTCTTT. Translation gives CASSPNRGNTEAFF.

The V gene is TRBV28, the J gene TRBJ1-3; D is unresolved. The germline V gene has CDR1 MDHEN and CDR2 SYDVKM. The V end was cut by 7 bases, the J end by 2 bases, with 6 bases between. CDR3 size: 12 residues. The CDR3 loop is CASTQAGNTIYF. CDR3 DNA: TGTGCCAGCACCCAGGCTGGAAACACCATATATTTT.

The V gene is TRBV11-3, the J gene TRBJ2-1, with D hard to call. From germline, CDR1 is SGHNT and CDR2 YENEEA. This CDR3 region has 18 residues. Trimming stripped 0 bases from V and 8 bases from J, with 23 bases between. CDR3 nucleotides: TGTGCCAGCAGCTTAGATGGTCAGTCCCCCACAGTGAGTCATGAGCAGTTCTTC. This codes for CASSLDGQSPTVSHEQFF.

The chain recombines TRBV11-2 with TRBJ2-3; possible D gene TRBD1, 6 bases. V was trimmed by 5 bases and J by 9 bases, leaving 18 bases between them. The CDR3 consists of 14 residues. Germline CDR1 reads SGHAT; CDR2 reads FQNNGV. The CDR3 region has the DNA TGTGCCAGCAGCCCAGGAGTAGTAGGGGGAACGCAGTATTTT. Its protein product is CASSPGVVGGTQYF.

The chain combines TRBV6-1 with TRBJ2-4; 10 positions agree with TRBD1. V shed 0 bases and J 9 bases; nucleotides not matched to a gene: 11. Germline CDR1 MNHNS, CDR2 SASEGT. The CDR3 contains 17 residues. The CDR3 coding sequence is TGTGCCAGCAGTGAAGCGAATCTCCGGGACAGGGGCCTCATTCAGTACTTC. It yields the protein CASSEANLRDRGLIQYF.

The V gene is TRBV27, the J gene TRBJ2-6, with 8 nucleotides matching TRBD2. Germline assignment: CDR1 MNHEY and CDR2 SMNVEV (reference sequence). This CDR3 is 14 amino acids long. With 7 bases clipped from V and 11 bases from J, the junction kept 10 bases outside the gene matches. For the CDR3, the DNA is TGTGCCAGCAAATGGACTAGCACTTCTCACGTCCTGACTTTC. This codes for CASKWTSTSHVLTF.

This chain joins TRBV2 and TRBJ1-5; D gene unclear. CDR1 SNHLY and CDR2 FYNNEI come from the germline V gene. Trimming left V 8 bases short and J 1 base short, with 12 bases between. This CDR3 is built from 14 residues. CDR3 protein: CASEAVPSNQPQHF. Here the CDR3 DNA reads TGTGCCAGCGAGGCAGTCCCAAGCAATCAGCCCCAGCATTTT.

The chain is built from TRBV9 and TRBJ1-2; D ambiguous. Germline V gives CDR1 SGDLS, CDR2 YYNGEE. The CDR3 consists of 14 residues. Trimming cost V 4 bases and J 2 bases, with 12 bases left between them. The CDR3 sequence: CASSPEDTNYGYTF. The CDR3 coding sequence is TGTGCCAGCAGCCCCGAGGATACGAACTATGGCTACACCTTC.

The V call is TRBV11-2, the J call TRBJ2-5, with D unresolved. V lost 1 base, J lost 5 bases, and 11 bases lay in between. The V gene's germline CDR1 is SGHAT and CDR2 FQNNGV. The CDR3 length is 14 residues. DNA of the CDR3: TGTGCCAGCAGCTTAGGGATAGGTAGCGAGACCCAGTACTTC. This codes for CASSLGIGSETQYF.